This record covers a single T cell receptor (beta chain). Its cognate antigen is unknown. This sample is part of a study of T-cell reconstitution after alpha-beta-depleted transplantation in children. As it was prepared, the TCRbeta library received unique molecular identifiers. One entry per CDR3 protein results from TCRdb running MiXCR on the PCR reads. The sample lists 60,000 or so distinct CDR3 sequences, 44% occurring once. Study conclusions and caveats: After transplant, at about two months, alpha-beta T cells were reportedly derived from several hundred expanded graft clones.

Germline CDR1 is DFQATT and CDR2 is SNEGSKA (reference sequence). The V gene lost 5 bases and the J gene lost 4 bases, with 9 bases spanning the gap. The CDR3 totals 11 residues. The chain is built from TRBV20-1 and TRBJ2-7; D uncertain. The specimen was PBMCs, mostly from graft donor cells, collected 360 days after TCRalphabeta/CD19-depleted stem cell transplant. The TCR comes from a male patient younger than 18 who had a stem cell transplant for acute lymphoblastic leukemia, so the T cells may come from the graft donor. The CDR3 here is CSAPQPYEQYF. DNA for the CDR3: TGCAGTGCTCCCCAACCTTACGAGCAGTACTTC.